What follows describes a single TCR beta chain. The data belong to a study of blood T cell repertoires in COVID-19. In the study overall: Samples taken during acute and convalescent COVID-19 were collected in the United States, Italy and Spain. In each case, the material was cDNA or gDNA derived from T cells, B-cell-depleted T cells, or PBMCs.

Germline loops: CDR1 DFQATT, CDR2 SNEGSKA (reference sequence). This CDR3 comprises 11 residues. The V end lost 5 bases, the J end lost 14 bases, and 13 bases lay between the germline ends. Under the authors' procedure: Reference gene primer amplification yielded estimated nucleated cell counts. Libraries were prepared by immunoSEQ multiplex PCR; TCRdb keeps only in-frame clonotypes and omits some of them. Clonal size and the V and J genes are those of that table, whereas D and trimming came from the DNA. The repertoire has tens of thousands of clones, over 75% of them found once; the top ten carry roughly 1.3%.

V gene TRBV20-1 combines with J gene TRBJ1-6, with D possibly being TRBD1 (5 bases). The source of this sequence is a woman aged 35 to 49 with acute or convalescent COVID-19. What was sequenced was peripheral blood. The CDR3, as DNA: TGCAGTGCTCGGGGGAGTTTGGCCCTCCACTTT. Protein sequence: CSARGSLALHF.